A single sample is the source of the 18 T cell receptor beta chains below, sequenced in a study of neurological immune-mediated disorders. One entry per CDR3 protein results from TCRdb running MiXCR on the 5' RACE reads. This sample has around 71,000 distinct CDR3 sequences, with 12% to 15% found just once. Time point here: longitudinal time-point 1 (baseline). The sequencing input was PBMCs. Source of these receptors: a female donor with HTLV-1-associated myelopathy (HAM/TSP).

This clonotype was seen at least ten times. The chain combines TRBV20-1 with TRBJ1-6; a weak D match, TRBD1 (6 bases). With 3 bases removed from V and 4 bases from J, the gap between germline ends came to 10 bases. CDR3 size: 14 residues. Germline lookup yields CDR1 DFQATT and CDR2 SNEGSKA (reference sequence). The CDR3 spells CSARDRNYNSPLHF. CDR3 DNA sequence: TGCAGTGCTAGGGACAGAAATTATAATTCACCCCTCCACTTT.

The table lists this clonotype with many counts. The chain recombines TRBV27 with TRBJ2-2, with TRBD1 as a possible D gene (6 bases). Germline-derived CDR1 and CDR2 are MNHEY and SMNVEV (reference sequence). There are 15 residues in the CDR3. V was pared by 2 bases and J by 5 bases, with 12 bases between. CDR3: CASSLGGVKTGELFF. The DNA for the CDR3 is TGTGCCAGCAGTTTAGGGGGCGTCAAAACCGGGGAGCTGTTTTTT.

This clonotype was observed many times. The chain links TRBV20-1 to TRBJ2-7, with TRBD1 as a possible D gene (6 bases). V was clipped by 4 bases and J by 4 bases, with 17 bases between them. Germline V gives CDR1 DFQATT, CDR2 SNEGSKA (reference sequence). This CDR3 is built from 14 residues. The CDR3 loop is CSATDRAWAYEQYF. The DNA of the CDR3 is TGCAGTGCTACGGACAGAGCGTGGGCGTACGAGCAGTACTTC.

The rearrangement uses TRBV19 and TRBJ2-3; 14 bases are a match to TRBD2. The V gene end was trimmed by 5 bases and the J gene end by 1 base; junction bases not matched to a gene: 8. Germline-derived CDR1 and CDR2 are LNHDA and SQIVND (reference sequence). This CDR3 is built from 18 residues. In DNA form, the CDR3 reads TGTGCCAGTAGTCCGACTAGCGGGGGGGCCCTAGGCACAGATACGCAGTATTTT. Amino acids: CASSPTSGGALGTDTQYF.

The sample holds many counts of this clonotype. This sequence joins TRBV20-1 and TRBJ2-1, with 8 bases fitting TRBD1. This CDR3 is 15 amino acids long. Germline V gene data show CDR1 as DFQATT and CDR2 as SNEGSKA (reference sequence). Trimming removed 6 bases from V and 4 bases from J; junction bases left unmatched: 11. The CDR3 DNA is TGCAGTGCAGCTTCCGGGACAGGACTATACAATGAGCAGTTCTTC. Protein sequence: CSAASGTGLYNEQFF.

This clonotype was seen a handful of times. The V gene is TRBV20-1, the J gene TRBJ1-6; D unresolved. Per germline, CDR1 DFQATT and CDR2 SNEGSKA (reference sequence). The V and J ends lost 2 bases and 1 base respectively, with 9 bases between them. The CDR3 is 15 residues long. CDR3 in amino acids: CSARQLLSYNSPLHF. The CDR3 bases are TGCAGTGCTAGACAGCTTCTGTCCTATAATTCACCCCTCCACTTT.

In this sample, this clonotype turned up many times. This chain joins TRBV7-2 and TRBJ2-3, with D hard to call. V was trimmed by 2 bases and J by 2 bases, leaving 11 bases between them. The CDR3 totals 15 residues. The V gene's germline CDR1 is SGHTA and CDR2 FQGNSA. The CDR3 sequence is CASSLSSSITDTQYF. CDR3 nucleotide sequence: TGTGCCAGCAGCTTATCCAGTTCGATCACAGATACGCAGTATTTT.

This clonotype was picked up many times. This chain connects TRBV5-1 to TRBJ2-1; 7 nucleotides align to TRBD1. Germline CDR1 reads SGHRS; CDR2 reads YFSETQ. The CDR3 has 15 residues. The V gene end was trimmed by 1 base and the J gene end by 4 bases; junction bases not matched to a gene: 5. As DNA, the CDR3 is TGCGCCAGCAGCTTGAGGGACAGCCGTTACAATGAGCAGTTCTTC. This encodes CASSLRDSRYNEQFF.

In its sample, this clonotype was seen a few times. The rearrangement links TRBV5-1 to TRBJ2-1; 11 bases are a match to TRBD2. The germline V gene encodes CDR1 SGHRS and CDR2 YFSETQ. CDR3 length: 15 residues. Unmatched junction bases numbered 7, after V lost 4 bases and J lost 7 bases. CDR3 coding DNA: TGCGCCAGCAGCACTGAGGGACTAGCGGCAAATGAGCAGTTCTTC. It codes for CASSTEGLAANEQFF.

This clonotype was counted many times. This rearrangement joins TRBV5-1 to TRBJ2-1; D not resolved. Trimming shortened V by 0 bases and J by 6 bases, and 7 bases separated the two germline ends. The CDR3 runs 13 residues. Germline V gene sequence: CDR1 SGHRS, CDR2 YFSETQ. The DNA for the CDR3 is TGCGCCAGCAGCTTGGAGCCAGGCAATGAGCAGTTCTTC. Amino acid sequence: CASSLEPGNEQFF.

This clonotype was found many times. V gene TRBV9 combines with J gene TRBJ2-7, with 9 bases matching TRBD1. The V gene's germline CDR1 is SGDLS and CDR2 YYNGEE. The V segment lost 0 bases and the J segment 3 bases; nucleotides outside the gene matches: 4. This CDR3 contains 15 residues. The CDR3 reads CASSVAGTGNYEQYF. CDR3 nucleotides: TGTGCCAGCAGCGTAGCGGGGACAGGGAACTACGAGCAGTACTTC.

The chain employs TRBV2 and TRBJ2-1; 11 bases map to TRBD2. Germline V gives CDR1 SNHLY, CDR2 FYNNEI. The length of the CDR3 is 17 residues. J gave up 8 bases and V 8 bases, and 17 bases lay outside the gene matches. CDR3 residues: CASEEGGSGGVLDEQFF. Here the CDR3 DNA reads TGTGCCAGCGAGGAGGGGGGTAGCGGGGGGGTTCTGGATGAGCAGTTCTTC.

This clonotype was counted at least ten times. CDR3 protein: CSARDQKGADTQYF. DNA for the CDR3: TGCAGTGCTAGAGATCAGAAAGGGGCGGATACGCAGTATTTT. V is TRBV20-1 and J is TRBJ2-3; weak D call: TRBD1 (5 bases). Trimming left V 0 bases short and J 6 bases short, with 13 bases between. The CDR3 loop spans 14 amino acids. CDR1 is DFQATT and CDR2 is SNEGSKA in the germline V gene (reference sequence).

This clonotype has ten or more counts. The chain links TRBV5-1 to TRBJ1-1; D is perhaps TRBD1 (5 bases). The V and J ends lost 2 bases and 0 bases respectively, with 8 bases between them. Germline CDR1 SGHRS, CDR2 YFSETQ. CDR3 length: 14 residues. In DNA form, the CDR3 reads TGCGCCAGCAGCTTTCAGGGTATGAACACTGAAGCTTTCTTT. It translates to CASSFQGMNTEAFF. The whole variable domain, filled in from reference TRBV5-1 and TRBJ1-1, reads KAGVTQTPRYLIKTRGQQVTLSCSPISGHRSVSWYQQTPGQGLQFLFEYFSETQRNKGNFPGRFSGRQFSNSRSEMNVSTLELGDSALYLCASSFQGMNTEAFFGQGTRLTVV.

This clonotype was detected many times. This chain connects TRBV28 to TRBJ2-7; no clear D. Trimming pared 6 bases from V and 3 bases from J, leaving 18 bases between. CDR1 and CDR2 (germline): MDHEN, SYDVKM. There are 15 residues in the CDR3. CDR3 in amino acids: CASSPFGSLRYEQYF. Written as DNA, the CDR3 is TGTGCCAGCAGCCCCTTCGGAAGCCTCCGCTACGAGCAGTACTTC.

The chain couples TRBV14 to TRBJ2-5; D is undetermined. The CDR3 length is 13 residues. Germline V gene sequence: CDR1 SGHDN, CDR2 FVKESK. Trimming removed 4 bases at V and 7 bases at J, with 13 bases between. The CDR3 region is CASSLAARRTQYF. The CDR3 DNA follows: TGTGCCAGCAGCCTCGCGGCCCGGAGGACCCAGTACTTC.

Comment on this clonotype: Sequence at one end of the junction differs from germline and may be a read error. The gene calls are TRBV27 and TRBJ1-1; D unclear. Germline V gives CDR1 MNHEY, CDR2 SMNVEV (reference sequence). The CDR3 sequence is 14 residues long. The CDR3 spells CASKVGGPGTETFF. The CDR3, as DNA: TGTGCCAGCAAAGTAGGAGGGCCTGGCACTGAAACTTTCTTT.

This clonotype came up many times. The V gene is TRBV20-1, the J gene TRBJ2-4, with D perhaps TRBD1 or TRBD2 (6 bases each). Trimming left V 4 bases short and J 6 bases short, with 7 bases between. Germline values: CDR1 DFQATT, CDR2 SNEGSKA (reference sequence). CDR3 length: 11 residues. The CDR3 sequence: CSAKGGNIQYF. The CDR3 region has the DNA TGCAGTGCTAAGGGGGGAAACATTCAGTACTTC.